This entry lists 26 T cell receptor beta chains sequenced from one sample in a study of early T cells in non-severe SARS-CoV-2 infection. Via MiXCR, TCRdb re-called the 5' RACE reads, giving one row per CDR3 protein. This sample has some 62,000 distinct CDR3 sequences, with approximately 9.2% found just once. Sequenced here: whole blood, sampled at baseline. These receptors originate from an adult who was a healthcare worker with PCR-confirmed SARS-CoV-2 infection or an uninfected control (not recorded which).

Points on this clonotype: Its ends do not fully match the called genes, so a read error is possible. The CDR3 reads CATSGTMDEKYF. CDR3 sequence (DNA): TGTGCCACCAGCGGTACTATGGACGAGAAGTACTTC. The V call is TRBV15, the J call TRBJ2-7, with no clear D. CDR1 is LNHNV, CDR2 YYDKDF, per germline (reference sequence). The CDR3 consists of 12 residues.

The chain carries TRBV20-1 and TRBJ2-3, with 9 nucleotides matching TRBD2. J gave up 2 bases and V 7 bases, and 4 bases lay outside the gene matches. This CDR3 has 13 amino acids. Per germline, CDR1 DFQATT and CDR2 SNEGSKA (reference sequence). DNA for the CDR3: TGCAGTGAAACTAGCGGGTTCACAGATACGCAGTATTTT. The encoded protein is CSETSGFTDTQYF.

The chain combines TRBV29-1 with TRBJ1-5, with D uncertain. Germline V gene sequence: CDR1 SQVTM, CDR2 ANQGSEA. V gave up 6 bases and J gave up 4 bases, with 16 bases separating them. The CDR3 contains 14 residues. This CDR3 reads CSVGDPVGNQPQHF. DNA of the CDR3: TGCAGCGTAGGTGACCCCGTCGGAAATCAGCCCCAGCATTTT.

This clonotype was seen a few times. J is TRBJ2-3 and V is TRBV7-2, with 7 bases aligning to TRBD1. Germline-derived CDR1 and CDR2 are SGHTA and FQGNSA. The CDR3 is 14 amino acids. Germline trimming cut 3 bases from V and 2 bases from J; bases unmatched to any gene: 2. CDR3 region: CASSLGQLTDTQYF. The CDR3 bases are TGTGCCAGCAGCTTGGGACAGCTCACAGATACGCAGTATTTT.

The J gene is TRBJ2-7, the V gene TRBV6-1; 7 nucleotides line up with TRBD1. Germline CDR1 reads MNHNS; CDR2 reads SASEGT. The ends lost 4 bases at V and 6 bases at J; junction bases unmatched: 9. The CDR3 sequence is 14 residues long. DNA of the CDR3: TGTGCCAGCAGTGGGGGACAGCGTCCTCGCGAGCAGTACTTC. Translating it yields CASSGGQRPREQYF.

This clonotype was seen ten or more times. The V call is TRBV12-3 or TRBV12-4, the J call TRBJ1-5; D not resolved. This CDR3 has 16 residues. V shed 4 bases and J shed 3 bases, with 16 bases lying between them. The CDR3 region has the DNA TGTGCCAGCAGTTATGGATGGGGAGGTGACAATCAGCCCCAGCATTTT. It yields the protein CASSYGWGGDNQPQHF.

This clonotype has a count of ten or more. The chain recombines TRBV30 with TRBJ2-7, with unresolved D. Looked up from germline, CDR1 is GTSNPN and CDR2 is SVGIG (reference sequence). Deletions cut 1 base from V and 1 base from J, with 11 bases between. This CDR3 is built from 14 residues. Here the CDR3 reads CAWSAGSWSYEQYF. The CDR3 coding sequence is TGTGCCTGGAGTGCCGGTTCTTGGTCCTACGAGCAGTACTTC.

CDR3: CASRPLDRVTYEQYF. CDR3 sequence (DNA): TGTGCCAGCAGACCTTTGGACAGGGTCACCTACGAGCAGTACTTC. The rearrangement joins TRBV11-2 to TRBJ2-7, with 8 bases identical to TRBD1. CDR3 length: 15 residues. J gave up 2 bases and V 6 bases, and 9 bases lay outside the gene matches. The germline V gene has CDR1 SGHAT and CDR2 FQNNGV.

This clonotype was observed a handful of times. The chain uses TRBV18 and TRBJ2-5; 11 nucleotides agree with TRBD2. In germline, CDR1 is KGHSH, CDR2 LQKENI. The CDR3 length is 15 residues. The trim removed 6 bases at V and 3 bases at J, leaving 6 bases unmatched. The CDR3 coding sequence is TGTGCCAGCTCCATAGCGGGAGGGCCAGAAGAGACCCAGTACTTC. Protein product: CASSIAGGPEETQYF. The variable domain in full, completed from reference TRBV18 and TRBJ2-5, reads NAGVMQNPRHLVRRRGQEARLRCSPMKGHSHVYWYRQLPEEGLKFMVYLQKENIIDESGMPKERFSAEFPKEGPSILRIQQVVRGDSAAYFCASSIAGGPEETQYFGPGTRLLVL.

V gene TRBV11-2 combines with J gene TRBJ1-1, with D unclear. This CDR3 is built from 13 residues. Germline V gives CDR1 SGHAT, CDR2 FQNNGV. V lost 5 bases and J 0 bases, leaving 7 bases between the germline ends. The CDR3 DNA reads TGTGCCAGCAGCCTCAGCCTGAACACTGAAGCTTTCTTT. It encodes CASSLSLNTEAFF. Full variable domain (outside the CDR3, taken from reference TRBV11-2 and TRBJ1-1): EAGVAQSPRYKIIEKRQSVAFWCNPISGHATLYWYQQILGQGPKLLIQFQNNGVVDDSQLPKDRFSAERLKGVDSTLKIQPAKLEDSAVYLCASSLSLNTEAFFGQGTRLTVV.

This clonotype has at least ten counts. The chain carries TRBV20-1 and TRBJ1-1; D might be TRBD1 (5 bases). CDR1 and CDR2 (germline): DFQATT, SNEGSKA (reference sequence). This CDR3 region has 14 residues. With 3 bases removed from V and 3 bases from J, the gap between germline ends came to 14 bases. CDR3 nucleotide sequence: TGCAGTGCTAGTCGACAGCTTACCGACACTGAAGCTTTCTTT. Translated, it gives CSASRQLTDTEAFF.

The V call is TRBV5-4, the J call TRBJ2-5, with 7 bases matching TRBD2. The CDR3 length is 15 residues. CDR1 is SGHNT and CDR2 is YYREEE in the germline V gene (reference sequence). Unmatched junction bases numbered 7, after V lost 0 bases and J lost 5 bases. CDR3 protein: CASSLGGGREETQYF. CDR3 DNA: TGTGCCAGCAGCTTGGGGGGAGGGCGAGAGGAGACCCAGTACTTC.

The chain combines TRBV7-9 with TRBJ2-5; D not resolved. V lost 1 base to trimming and J lost 5 bases, with 8 bases between them. The V gene's germline CDR1 is SEHNR and CDR2 FQNEAQ (reference sequence). The CDR3 contains 13 residues. This chain's CDR3 is CASSLDRGETQYF. As DNA, the CDR3 is TGTGCCAGCAGCTTAGACAGAGGCGAGACCCAGTACTTC.

There are many counts of this clonotype. This chain connects TRBV3-1 to TRBJ1-2; D not resolved. V lost 1 base, J lost 2 bases, and 5 bases lay in between. Germline CDR1 LGHDT, CDR2 YNNKEL (reference sequence). The CDR3 extends over 13 amino acids. Written as DNA, the CDR3 is TGTGCCAGCAGCCAAGTGGGGAACTATGGCTACACCTTC. Amino acids: CASSQVGNYGYTF. The entire variable domain, with the rest obtained from reference TRBV3-1 and TRBJ1-2, is as follows: DTAVSQTPKYLVTQMGNDKSIKCEQNLGHDTMYWYKQDSKKFLKIMFSYNNKELIINETVPNRFSPKSPDKAHLNLHINSLELGDSAVYFCASSQVGNYGYTFGSGTRLTVV.

This clonotype came up a few times. This chain connects TRBV12-3 or TRBV12-4 to TRBJ2-5; D possibly corresponds to TRBD2 (5 bases). Trimming pared 0 bases from V and 5 bases from J, leaving 19 bases between. This CDR3 is built from 17 residues. DNA of the CDR3: TGTGCCAGCAGTTTAGCGGAAGGAGCGGTAATTGCGGAGACCCAGTACTTC. This codes for CASSLAEGAVIAETQYF.

This chain joins TRBV29-1 and TRBJ2-1; TRBD2 agrees at 14 bases. Germline CDR1 is SQVTM and CDR2 is ANQGSEA. The CDR3 is 13 residues long. V trimming: 8 bases; J trimming: 7 bases; junction bases outside the gene matches: 4. The CDR3 loop reads CSMGLAGANEQFF. Here the CDR3 DNA reads TGCAGCATGGGACTAGCGGGAGCTAATGAGCAGTTCTTC.

This clonotype is medium-sized in the sample. CDR3 bases: TGTGCCAGCAGGTCAGGGCCTGAGCAGTTCTTC. Protein: CASRSGPEQFF. The V and J genes are TRBV6-2 or TRBV6-3 and TRBJ2-1; a possible D gene is TRBD1 (5 bases). Germline CDR1 is MNHEY and CDR2 is SVGEGT. Deletions cut 6 bases from V and 9 bases from J, with 9 bases between. The CDR3 sequence is 11 residues long.

The V and J genes are TRBV11-2 and TRBJ1-3; the match to TRBD1 covers 9 bases. V dropped 4 bases and J dropped 3; count of bases not matched to a gene: 10. The germline V gene encodes CDR1 SGHAT and CDR2 FQNNGV. CDR3 length: 17 residues. CDR3 in amino acids: CASSSGQGRVYGNTIYF. CDR3 DNA sequence: TGTGCCAGCAGCTCGGGACAGGGCAGGGTATATGGAAACACCATATATTTT.

This clonotype came up a few times. The rearrangement links TRBV7-9 to TRBJ2-1, with TRBD1 matching over 8 bases. The trim removed 5 bases at V and 1 base at J, leaving 4 bases unmatched. This CDR3 contains 15 residues. Germline CDR1 reads SEHNR; CDR2 reads FQNEAQ (reference sequence). The CDR3 reads CASSPRTGSYNEQFF. In nucleotides, the CDR3 is TGTGCCAGCAGCCCTAGGACAGGGTCCTACAATGAGCAGTTCTTC.

This clonotype appeared many times. This rearrangement joins TRBV7-9 to TRBJ2-2; 9 nucleotides match TRBD1. Germline CDR1 reads SEHNR; CDR2 reads FQNEAQ (reference sequence). This CDR3 comprises 17 residues. Trimming took 3 bases from V and 4 from J; bases not matched to a gene: 9. CDR3: CASSFPTGGLGTGELFF. The CDR3 DNA reads TGTGCCAGCAGCTTTCCCACAGGGGGCCTCGGCACCGGGGAGCTGTTTTTT. Drawing the rest from reference TRBV7-9 and TRBJ2-2, the complete variable domain is DTGVSQNPRHKITKRGQNVTFRCDPISEHNRLYWYRQTLGQGPEFLTYFQNEAQLEKSRLLSDRFSAERPKGSFSTLEIQRTEQGDSAMYLCASSFPTGGLGTGELFFGEGSRLTVL.

This clonotype was counted ten times or more. The chain joins TRBV29-1 to TRBJ2-3; D remains ambiguous. This CDR3 region has 14 residues. CDR1 and CDR2 (germline): SQVTM, ANQGSEA. Trimming removed 1 base at V and 1 base at J, with 9 bases between. DNA for the CDR3: TGCAGCGTTGAAGTCGGTCTCGGCACAGATACGCAGTATTTT. Its protein is CSVEVGLGTDTQYF.

This clonotype was detected ten times or more. The V gene is TRBV4-3, the J gene TRBJ2-1, with D possibly TRBD2 on 5 matching bases. The length of the CDR3 is 16 residues. Looked up from germline, CDR1 is LGHNA and CDR2 is YSLEER. V was cut by 1 base and J by 3 bases, with 13 bases left in between. The CDR3 coding sequence is TGCGCCAGCAGCCAAGGCGGAGGCCGAATCTACAATGAGCAGTTCTTC. This codes for CASSQGGGRIYNEQFF.

This clonotype was detected a few times. The rearrangement joins TRBV21-1 to TRBJ1-6; no DNA check was done on the table's D call, TRBD1. TRBV21-1 is annotated as a pseudogene. CDR3 length: 19 amino acids. The CDR3 bases are TGTGCCAGCAGCCCTAAGCCCGCCTATGGACAGGGGGCAAATTCACCCCTCCACTTT. This codes for CASSPKPAYGQGANSPLHF.

This clonotype was observed at least ten times. The chain combines TRBV6-5 with TRBJ2-1; TRBD1 agrees at 10 bases. The CDR3 is made up of 16 amino acids. The germline CDR1 and CDR2 sequences are MNHEY and SVGAGI. Trimming at V came to 4 bases and at J to 6 bases, leaving 9 bases not matched to a gene. CDR3 coding DNA: TGTGCCAGCAGTTCACCCCGGGACAGGGGCGCCAATGAGCAGTTCTTC. It specifies CASSSPRDRGANEQFF.

A few counts support this clonotype. The rearrangement uses TRBV7-9 and TRBJ2-3, with 7 bases matching TRBD2. V dropped 5 bases and J dropped 0; count of bases not matched to a gene: 8. From germline, CDR1 is SEHNR and CDR2 FQNEAQ (reference sequence). CDR3 size: 16 residues. This CDR3 is CASSRRKRESTDTQYF. CDR3 DNA sequence: TGTGCCAGCAGCCGCCGAAAGCGGGAAAGCACAGATACGCAGTATTTT.

This clonotype was counted at least ten times. V and J are TRBV5-1 and TRBJ2-5; 7 bases match TRBD1. The CDR3 runs 14 residues. Germline CDR1 reads SGHRS; CDR2 reads YFSETQ. With 4 bases clipped from V and 6 bases from J, the junction kept 9 bases outside the gene matches. The CDR3 loop is CASSRQGDVQTQYF. CDR3 coding DNA: TGCGCCAGCAGCCGACAGGGAGACGTTCAGACCCAGTACTTC.